This T cell receptor (beta chain) was sequenced during a study of glioma-infiltrating T cells after dendritic cell vaccination. TCRdb keeps only in-frame clones here, not all; method: immunoSEQ multiplex PCR. This sample has over 75,000 clones; about 81% occur once, and the top ten carry approximately 2.1%. This sample's time point: after dendritic cell vaccination, including at tumor progression/relapse. Sequences were derived from blood, sampled after dendritic cell vaccination. The source of this sequence is a human donor with glioblastoma.

CDR3 in DNA: TGTGCCAGCAGTGCGACAGGGACGGTGGATCAGCCCCAGCATTTT. Protein product: CASSATGTVDQPQHF. The chain carries TRBV6-5 and TRBJ1-5, with 7 nucleotides matching TRBD1. The CDR3 is made up of 15 amino acids. Germline assignment: CDR1 MNHEY and CDR2 SVGAGI. The V gene end was trimmed by 5 bases and the J gene end by 5 bases; junction bases not matched to a gene: 9.